These 30 T cell receptor beta chains were all obtained from the same sample, sequenced in a study of neoadjuvant anti-PD-1 for oral cavity cancer (TCRdb year 2021). This specimen's time point label, interpreted: after neoadjuvant nivolumab, at surgical resection. The library was generated by the immunoSEQ multiplex PCR assay. What TCRdb holds here is the immuneACCESS table cut down to in-frame rearrangements. Part of the clones is not present; checked against another copy, under half of the missing clones reflect an unresolved V gene, and the others are unexplained. In all, the sample holds 55,000 to 80,000 clones, and 70% to 90% of those were seen once. 2.5% to 3% of the sample is taken by the ten largest. This specimen was PBMCs, taken after nivolumab (anti-PD-1) treatment. The receptors here all came from a person aged 40 to 85 with oral cavity squamous cell carcinoma.

Written as DNA, the CDR3 is TGTGCCAGTAGCCCACGGACCTACGAGCAGTACTTC. Its translation is CASSPRTYEQYF. This chain links TRBV19 with TRBJ2-7; D unresolved. The CDR3 is 12 amino acids. Trimming removed 6 bases from V and 2 bases from J, with 8 bases in between. Germline CDR1 and CDR2: LNHDA and SQIVND (reference sequence). Using reference TRBV19 and TRBJ2-7 for the parts outside the CDR3, the full variable domain is DGGITQSPKYLFRKEGQNVTLSCEQNLNHDAMYWYRQDPGQGLRLIYYSQIVNDFQKGDIAEGYSVSREKKESFPLTVTSAQKNPTAFYLCASSPRTYEQYFGPGTRLTVT.

The chain has TRBV19 and TRBJ1-1, with 7 bases fitting TRBD1. The CDR3 totals 13 residues. Per germline, CDR1 LNHDA and CDR2 SQIVND (reference sequence). Trimming removed 6 bases from V and 6 bases from J; junction bases left unmatched: 7. The CDR3 reads CASSQQGVAEAFF. In DNA, the CDR3 is TGTGCCAGTAGCCAGCAGGGGGTGGCTGAAGCTTTCTTT.

The gene calls are TRBV10-3 and TRBJ1-2; D might be TRBD1 (5 bases). This CDR3 region has 14 residues. The V and J ends lost 8 bases and 3 bases respectively, with 16 bases between them. CDR1 and CDR2 (germline): ENHRY, SYGVKD. CDR3: CAIGGGRWDYGYTF. The DNA for the CDR3 is TGTGCCATCGGGGGAGGACGGTGGGACTATGGCTACACCTTC.

J is TRBJ2-7 and V is TRBV11-2, with D perhaps being TRBD1 or TRBD2 (6 bases each). The CDR3 length is 17 residues. Looked up from germline, CDR1 is SGHAT and CDR2 is FQNNGV. The germline V and J ends were trimmed by 6 bases and 2 bases, with 23 bases remaining between them. In DNA, the CDR3 is TGTGCCAGCAGGTGGGGCAGAGGGGGGAGTCGGACCTACGAGCAGTACTTC. Its translation: CASRWGRGGSRTYEQYF. Filled out from reference TRBV11-2 and TRBJ2-7, the complete variable domain reads EAGVAQSPRYKIIEKRQSVAFWCNPISGHATLYWYQQILGQGPKLLIQFQNNGVVDDSQLPKDRFSAERLKGVDSTLKIQPAKLEDSAVYLCASRWGRGGSRTYEQYFGPGTRLTVT.

The V gene is TRBV6-6, the J gene TRBJ2-3; D is unclear. With 6 bases removed from V and 5 bases from J, the gap between germline ends came to 9 bases. The CDR3 sequence is 12 residues long. Germline CDR1 is MNHNY and CDR2 is SVGAGI (reference sequence). In DNA, the CDR3 is TGTGCCAGCAGCCCTAAGGTAGATACGCAGTATTTT. The encoded protein is CASSPKVDTQYF.

This clone was seen a handful of times. The chain links TRBV6-5 to TRBJ2-7, with unresolved D. The CDR3 loop spans 13 amino acids. Trimming took off 10 bases at V and 5 bases at J, with 18 bases between the two ends. Looked up from germline, CDR1 is MNHEY and CDR2 is SVGAGI. CDR3 amino acids: CATRGPVIHEQYF. Written as DNA, the CDR3 is TGTGCCACCCGCGGCCCGGTAATCCACGAGCAGTACTTC.

The chain combines TRBV2 with TRBJ2-1; 8 nucleotides align to TRBD2. CDR3 size: 13 residues. The germline V gene encodes CDR1 SNHLY and CDR2 FYNNEI. The V segment lost 8 bases and the J segment 2 bases; nucleotides outside the gene matches: 2. The CDR3 bases are TGTGCCAGCCTAGCGGGCCCCTACAATGAGCAGTTCTTC. Amino acids: CASLAGPYNEQFF.

This clone has more than one count but fewer than ten. V and J are TRBV7-2 and TRBJ1-1; D not resolved. The CDR3 loop spans 14 amino acids. V lost 2 bases and J 7 bases, leaving 14 bases between the germline ends. Germline assignment: CDR1 SGHTA and CDR2 FQGNSA. CDR3 region: CASSLQISGREAFF. In DNA form, the CDR3 reads TGTGCCAGCAGCTTACAGATTTCGGGCCGTGAAGCTTTCTTT.

This clone was seen just once. The V and J genes are TRBV10-1 and TRBJ2-1; 7 bases agree with TRBD2. This CDR3 has 14 residues. V lost 10 bases, J lost 2 bases, and 8 bases stayed unmatched. The germline CDR1 and CDR2 sequences are WNHNN and SYGVQD (reference sequence). Written as DNA, the CDR3 is TGCGCCACAGAACTAGCGATAACCTACAATGAGCAGTTCTTC. This sequence encodes CATELAITYNEQFF.

The V call is TRBV9, the J call TRBJ1-1; D perhaps matches TRBD1 (5 bases). Germline values: CDR1 SGDLS, CDR2 YYNGEE. Trimming removed 0 bases from V and 0 bases from J, with 15 bases in between. The CDR3 length is 17 residues. As DNA, the CDR3 is TGTGCCAGCAGCGTAGCCCAGGGTGAGATCATGAACACTGAAGCTTTCTTT. This sequence encodes CASSVAQGEIMNTEAFF.

V gene TRBV7-8 combines with J gene TRBJ2-7, with D tentatively TRBD1 or TRBD2 (6 bases each). Trimming left V 4 bases short and J 3 bases short, with 16 bases between. CDR3 size: 15 residues. CDR1 and CDR2 from the germline V gene are SGHVS and FQNEAQ. CDR3 nucleotide sequence: TGTGCCAGCAGCTACAGGGTTGGGGGGAACTACGAGCAGTACTTC. Encoded protein: CASSYRVGGNYEQYF. Full variable domain (missing parts from reference TRBV7-8 and TRBJ2-7): GAGVSQSPRYKVAKRGQDVALRCDPISGHVSLFWYQQALGQGPEFLTYFQNEAQLDKSGLPSDRFFAERPEGSVSTLKIQRTQQEDSAVYLCASSYRVGGNYEQYFGPGTRLTVT.

This clone was detected once. V usage is TRBV2 and J usage is TRBJ2-1, with 13 bases aligning to TRBD2. V gave up 9 bases and J gave up 9 bases; unmatched junction bases: 8. Germline-derived CDR1 and CDR2 are SNHLY and FYNNEI. The CDR3 has 14 residues. The DNA of the CDR3 is TGTGCCAGTACCGGACTAGCGGGAGTGGGTGAGCAGTTCTTC. Encoded protein: CASTGLAGVGEQFF.

The J gene is TRBJ2-1, the V gene TRBV2, with D possibly being TRBD2 (7 bases). Trimming left V 4 bases short and J 0 bases short, with 19 bases between. The CDR3 has 18 residues. Germline loops: CDR1 SNHLY, CDR2 FYNNEI. The CDR3 region has the DNA TGTGCCAGCAGTGGCGGGGGCACTCCCGGTGGCTCCTACAATGAGCAGTTCTTC. Translation: CASSGGGTPGGSYNEQFF.

V usage is TRBV7-9 and J usage is TRBJ2-7; a possible D gene is TRBD1 (5 bases). Germline loops: CDR1 SEHNR, CDR2 FQNEAQ (reference sequence). The CDR3 sequence is 16 residues long. V was shortened by 5 bases and J by 1 base, with 18 bases between the two germline ends. The CDR3 region is CASSPRGDSLSYEQYF. The CDR3 DNA reads TGTGCCAGCAGCCCAAGAGGTGACAGTTTATCCTACGAGCAGTACTTC.

The chain combines TRBV6-1 with TRBJ1-1; no firm D call. Trimming pared 7 bases from V and 5 bases from J, leaving 20 bases between. Germline values: CDR1 MNHNS, CDR2 SASEGT. CDR3 length equals 15 residues. The chain's CDR3 is CASNFGPGTDTEAFF. The CDR3 bases are TGTGCCAGCAATTTCGGCCCTGGAACGGATACTGAAGCTTTCTTT.

The chain couples TRBV27 to TRBJ1-5; 9 bases are a match to TRBD1. V shed 5 bases and J 9 bases; nucleotides not matched to a gene: 8. In germline, CDR1 is MNHEY, CDR2 SMNVEV (reference sequence). The CDR3 loop spans 14 amino acids. The CDR3 nucleotides read TGTGCCAGCAGTCGGGACAGGGAACGTCGGCCCCAGCATTTT. Translation gives CASSRDRERRPQHF.

This chain connects TRBV28 to TRBJ1-2; D unresolved. CDR3 length equals 12 residues. Between the trimmed V and J ends, which lost 8 bases and 4 bases, there was a span of 11 bases. The germline V gene encodes CDR1 MDHEN and CDR2 SYDVKM. The CDR3 DNA reads TGTGCCAGCTCCCGGAGCAGCTATGGCTACACCTTC. It yields the protein CASSRSSYGYTF.

This chain links TRBV5-6 with TRBJ2-3, with D perhaps matching TRBD1 (6 bases). The CDR3 contains 14 residues. Looked up from germline, CDR1 is SGHDT and CDR2 is YYEEEE. Trimming took off 4 bases at V and 6 bases at J, with 15 bases between the two ends. Here the CDR3 DNA reads TGTGCCAGCAGCGCTGGGGGCGCGCCGGATACGCAGTATTTT. It encodes CASSAGGAPDTQYF. The full variable domain, rest sourced from reference TRBV5-6 and TRBJ2-3, is DAGVTQSPTHLIKTRGQQVTLRCSPKSGHDTVSWYQQALGQGPQFIFQYYEEEERQRGNFPDRFSGHQFPNYSSELNVNALLLGDSALYLCASSAGGAPDTQYFGPGTRLTVL.

The J gene is TRBJ2-7, the V gene TRBV5-4, with D possibly TRBD2 on 5 matching bases. CDR1 is SGHNT, CDR2 YYREEE, per germline (reference sequence). There are 15 residues in the CDR3. V lost 0 bases to trimming and J lost 2 bases, with 12 bases between them. The CDR3: CASSLARGQAYEQYF. The CDR3 DNA reads as TGTGCCAGCAGCTTGGCTCGCGGGCAAGCCTACGAGCAGTACTTC.

This rearrangement joins TRBV28 to TRBJ1-5; D is uncertain. V lost 6 bases to trimming and J lost 5 bases, with 14 bases between them. The CDR3 runs 14 residues. The V gene's germline CDR1 is MDHEN and CDR2 SYDVKM. The CDR3 protein is CASRTDGSHQPQHF. CDR3 DNA: TGTGCCAGCAGAACCGACGGCAGTCATCAGCCCCAGCATTTT.

The rearrangement uses TRBV29-1 and TRBJ1-1; no reliable D call. Germline V gene data show CDR1 as SQVTM and CDR2 as ANQGSEA. The CDR3 consists of 12 residues. Trimming cost V 5 bases and J 2 bases, with 9 bases left between them. CDR3 amino acids: CSVRQANTEAFF. DNA for the CDR3: TGCAGCGTTAGACAAGCCAACACTGAAGCTTTCTTT.

The V call is TRBV19, the J call TRBJ2-3, with D unresolved. V shed 4 bases and J shed 9 bases, with 14 bases lying between them. The CDR3 spans 13 residues. Germline V gene sequence: CDR1 LNHDA, CDR2 SQIVND (reference sequence). In DNA form, the CDR3 reads TGTGCCAGTAGTACGGGCCCTTCGATAACGCAGTATTTT. Its translation: CASSTGPSITQYF.

The rearrangement links TRBV27 to TRBJ1-1, with D unclear. Trimming removed 5 bases from V and 7 bases from J, with 17 bases in between. This CDR3 region has 14 residues. Germline V gene data show CDR1 as MNHEY and CDR2 as SMNVEV (reference sequence). The CDR3 is CASSPQTPQLEAFF. CDR3 DNA sequence: TGTGCCAGCAGTCCCCAAACCCCGCAGCTTGAAGCTTTCTTT.

J is TRBJ2-5 and V is TRBV7-3; D uncertain. Per the germline V gene, CDR1 is SGHTA and CDR2 is FQGTGA. The CDR3 has 13 amino acids. V gave up 1 base and J gave up 4 bases, with 7 bases separating them. CDR3 residues: CASSLIPRETQYF. In DNA form, the CDR3 reads TGTGCCAGCAGCTTAATCCCGCGAGAGACCCAGTACTTC.

The gene calls are TRBV30 and TRBJ1-1; TRBD1 might be the D (6 bases). Germline lookup yields CDR1 GTSNPN and CDR2 SVGIG (reference sequence). The V end lost 4 bases, the J end lost 5 bases, and 14 bases lay between the germline ends. The length of the CDR3 is 13 residues. In DNA form, the CDR3 reads TGTGCCTGGACCTACAGGGATTTTACTGAAGCTTTCTTT. Encoded protein: CAWTYRDFTEAFF.

Only a few counts were recorded for this clone. J is TRBJ1-4 and V is TRBV28; D is ambiguous. The CDR3 is made up of 13 amino acids. Deletions cut 4 bases from V and 8 bases from J, with 11 bases between. The germline V gene encodes CDR1 MDHEN and CDR2 SYDVKM. CDR3 loop: CASSSTNGEKLFF. The CDR3 DNA reads as TGTGCCAGCAGTTCGACCAACGGGGAAAAACTGTTTTTT.

The V and J genes are TRBV10-1 and TRBJ1-1, with D uncertain. The germline V and J ends were trimmed by 3 bases and 0 bases, with 5 bases remaining between them. In germline, CDR1 is WNHNN, CDR2 SYGVQD (reference sequence). The CDR3 is 13 residues long. CDR3 DNA sequence: TGCGCCAGCAGTGAAAGGCTGAACACTGAAGCTTTCTTT. Amino acid sequence: CASSERLNTEAFF.

The chain employs TRBV15 and TRBJ2-1, with 8 bases lining up with TRBD2. V was pared by 0 bases and J by 5 bases, with 3 bases of the junction left unmatched. The CDR3 runs to 15 residues. Germline-derived CDR1 and CDR2 are LNHNV and YYDKDF (reference sequence). The CDR3 nucleotides are TGTGCCACCAGCAGAGACCCGGGGGGGCACAATGAGCAGTTCTTC. Translating gives CATSRDPGGHNEQFF.

V usage is TRBV4-1 and J usage is TRBJ2-7, with TRBD1 matching over 8 bases. J lost 2 bases, V lost 6 bases, and 6 bases had no gene match. The CDR3 has 14 amino acids. The germline gives CDR1 MGHRA, CDR2 YSYEKL. CDR3 residues: CASSLGQGTYEQYF. The CDR3 DNA reads as TGCGCCAGCAGTCTCGGACAGGGCACCTACGAGCAGTACTTC.

V usage is TRBV6-1 and J usage is TRBJ1-2, with 7 bases identical to TRBD1. With 1 base clipped from V and 8 bases from J, the junction kept 10 bases outside the gene matches. Germline CDR1 reads MNHNS; CDR2 reads SASEGT. CDR3 length: 15 amino acids. CDR3 coding DNA: TGTGCCAGCAGTGAAGGGGTCAGGGGGTCAGGGGGCTACACCTTC. It yields the protein CASSEGVRGSGGYTF.